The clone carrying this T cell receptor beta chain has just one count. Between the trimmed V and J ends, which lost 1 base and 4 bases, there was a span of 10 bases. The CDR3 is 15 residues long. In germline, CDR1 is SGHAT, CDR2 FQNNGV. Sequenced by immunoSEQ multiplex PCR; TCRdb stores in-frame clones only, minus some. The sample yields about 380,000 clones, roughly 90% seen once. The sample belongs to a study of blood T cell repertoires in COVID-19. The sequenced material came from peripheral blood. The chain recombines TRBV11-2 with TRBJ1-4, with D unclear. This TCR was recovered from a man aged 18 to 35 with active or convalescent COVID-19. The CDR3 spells CASSLGEKGNEKLFF. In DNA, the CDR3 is TGTGCCAGCAGCTTAGGGGAGAAGGGTAATGAAAAACTGTTTTTT.